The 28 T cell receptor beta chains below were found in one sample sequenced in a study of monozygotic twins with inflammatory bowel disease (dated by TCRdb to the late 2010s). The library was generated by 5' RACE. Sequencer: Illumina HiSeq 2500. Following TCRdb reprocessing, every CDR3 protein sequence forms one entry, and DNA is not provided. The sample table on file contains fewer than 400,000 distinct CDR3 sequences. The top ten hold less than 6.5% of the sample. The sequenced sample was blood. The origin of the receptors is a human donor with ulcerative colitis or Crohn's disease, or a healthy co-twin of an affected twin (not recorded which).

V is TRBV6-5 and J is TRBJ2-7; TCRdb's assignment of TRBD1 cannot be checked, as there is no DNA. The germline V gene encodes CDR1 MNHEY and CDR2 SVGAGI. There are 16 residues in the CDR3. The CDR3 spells CASSDSDRGHYIEQYF.

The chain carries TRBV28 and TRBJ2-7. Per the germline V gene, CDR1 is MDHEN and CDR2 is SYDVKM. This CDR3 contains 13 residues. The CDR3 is CASSTGALYEQYF.

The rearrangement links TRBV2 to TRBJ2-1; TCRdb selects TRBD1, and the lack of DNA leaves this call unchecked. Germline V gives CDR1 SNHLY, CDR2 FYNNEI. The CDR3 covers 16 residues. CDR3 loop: CASSLVSGQYYNEQFF.

CDR3 in amino acids: CASSQDLVAGGRTDTQYF. V gene TRBV4-3 combines with J gene TRBJ2-3; the TCRdb D gene call, TRBD2, has no DNA to confirm it. CDR1 and CDR2 from the germline V gene are LGHNA and YSLEER. The length of the CDR3 is 18 residues.

The CDR3 region is CASSDSSLFRNTEAFF. The chain links TRBV6-5 to TRBJ1-1. Germline V lookup: CDR1 MNHEY, CDR2 SVGAGI. This CDR3 comprises 16 residues.

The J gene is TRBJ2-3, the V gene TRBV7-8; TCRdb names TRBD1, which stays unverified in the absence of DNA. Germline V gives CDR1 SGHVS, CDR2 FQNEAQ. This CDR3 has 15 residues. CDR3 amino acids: CASRRTRGQTDTQYF.

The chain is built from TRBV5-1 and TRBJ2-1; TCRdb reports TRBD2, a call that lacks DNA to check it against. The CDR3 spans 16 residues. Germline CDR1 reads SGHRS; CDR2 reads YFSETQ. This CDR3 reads CASSSPSGRVDNEQFF.

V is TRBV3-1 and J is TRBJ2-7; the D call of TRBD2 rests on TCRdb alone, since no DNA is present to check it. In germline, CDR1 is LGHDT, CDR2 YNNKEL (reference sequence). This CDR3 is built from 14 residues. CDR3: CASSRKGEYYEQYF.

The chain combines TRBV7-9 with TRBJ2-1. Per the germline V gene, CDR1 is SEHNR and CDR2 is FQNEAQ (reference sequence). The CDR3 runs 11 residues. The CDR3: CASGNNDEQFF.

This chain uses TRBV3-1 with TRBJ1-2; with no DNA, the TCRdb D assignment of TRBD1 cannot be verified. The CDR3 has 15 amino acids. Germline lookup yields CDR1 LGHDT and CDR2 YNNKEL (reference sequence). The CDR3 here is CASSKADIKRYGYTF.

CDR3 in amino acids: CASSSDRDRGQPQHF. V is TRBV11-2 and J is TRBJ1-5; TCRdb indicates TRBD1, and absent DNA this call remains unverified. The CDR3 consists of 15 residues. Germline assignment: CDR1 SGHAT and CDR2 FQNNGV.

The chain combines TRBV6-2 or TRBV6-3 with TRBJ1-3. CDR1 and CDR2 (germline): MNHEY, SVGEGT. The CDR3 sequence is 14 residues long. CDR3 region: CASSYLSSGNTIYF.

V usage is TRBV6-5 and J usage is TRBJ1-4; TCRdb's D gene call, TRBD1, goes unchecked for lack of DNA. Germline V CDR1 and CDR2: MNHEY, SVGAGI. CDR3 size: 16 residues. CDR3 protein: CASSWGSGTGVEKLFF.

CDR3 amino acids: CASSWGTGRGQETQYF. V is TRBV7-7 and J is TRBJ2-5; the D call of TRBD1 rests on TCRdb alone, since no DNA is present to check it. The CDR3 loop spans 16 amino acids. Germline loops: CDR1 SSHAT, CDR2 FNYEAQ (reference sequence).

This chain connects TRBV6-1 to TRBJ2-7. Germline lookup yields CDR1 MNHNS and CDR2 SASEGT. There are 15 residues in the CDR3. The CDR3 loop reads CASSAAGNLGYEQYF.

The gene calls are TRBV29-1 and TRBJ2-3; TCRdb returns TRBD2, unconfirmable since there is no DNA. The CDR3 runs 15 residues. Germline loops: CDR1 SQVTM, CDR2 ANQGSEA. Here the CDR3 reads CSVDGGGISTDTQYF.

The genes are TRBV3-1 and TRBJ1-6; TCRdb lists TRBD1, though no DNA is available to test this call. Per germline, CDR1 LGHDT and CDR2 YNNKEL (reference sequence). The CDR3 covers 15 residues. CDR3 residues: CASSPQTGGNSPLHF.

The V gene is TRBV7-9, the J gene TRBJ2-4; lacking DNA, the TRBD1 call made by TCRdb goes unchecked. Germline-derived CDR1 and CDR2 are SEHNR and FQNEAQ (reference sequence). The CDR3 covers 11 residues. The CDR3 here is CASSSTGIQYF.

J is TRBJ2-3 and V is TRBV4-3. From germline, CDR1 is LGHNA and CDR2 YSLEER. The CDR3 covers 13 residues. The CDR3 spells CASSQGHADTQYF.

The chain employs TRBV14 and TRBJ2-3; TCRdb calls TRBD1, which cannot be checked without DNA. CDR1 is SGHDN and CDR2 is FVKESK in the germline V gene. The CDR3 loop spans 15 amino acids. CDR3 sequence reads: CASSPRRGQGDTQYF.

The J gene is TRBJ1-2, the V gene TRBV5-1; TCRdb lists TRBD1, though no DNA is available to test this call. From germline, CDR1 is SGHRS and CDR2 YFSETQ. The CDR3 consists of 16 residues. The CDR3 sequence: CATSKSRTGGLGGYTF.

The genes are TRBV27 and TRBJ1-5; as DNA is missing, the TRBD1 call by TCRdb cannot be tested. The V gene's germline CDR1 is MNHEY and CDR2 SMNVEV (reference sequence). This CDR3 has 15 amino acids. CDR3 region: CASRIRDGSNQPQHF.

The CDR3 sequence is CAWSGDRGLGEQYF. V and J are TRBV30 and TRBJ2-7; the TCRdb D gene call, TRBD1, has no DNA to confirm it. The CDR3 totals 14 residues. The germline V gene has CDR1 GTSNPN and CDR2 SVGIG (reference sequence). The entire variable domain, with the rest obtained from reference TRBV30 and TRBJ2-7, is as follows: SQTIHQWPATLVQPVGSPLSLECTVEGTSNPNLYWYRQAAGRGLQLLFYSVGIGQISSEVPQNLSASRPQDRQFILSSKKLLLSDSGFYLCAWSGDRGLGEQYFGPGTRLTVT.

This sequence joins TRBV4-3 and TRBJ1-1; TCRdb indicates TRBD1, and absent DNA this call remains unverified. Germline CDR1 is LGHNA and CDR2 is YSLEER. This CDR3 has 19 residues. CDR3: CASSQDPLPSDLGNTEAFF.

The chain's CDR3 is CASSYWTGGTDTQYF. V usage is TRBV6-5 and J usage is TRBJ2-3; lacking DNA, the TRBD1 call made by TCRdb goes unchecked. This CDR3 spans 15 amino acids. The germline V gene has CDR1 MNHEY and CDR2 SVGAGI.

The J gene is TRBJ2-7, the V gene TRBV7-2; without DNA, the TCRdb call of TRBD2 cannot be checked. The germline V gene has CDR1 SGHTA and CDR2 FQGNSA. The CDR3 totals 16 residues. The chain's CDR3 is CASSPHRDSITYEQYF. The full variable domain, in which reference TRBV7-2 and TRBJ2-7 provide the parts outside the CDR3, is GAGVSQSPSNKVTEKGKDVELRCDPISGHTALYWYRQSLGQGLEFLIYFQGNSAPDKSGLPSDRFSAERTGGSVSTLTIQRTQQEDSAVYLCASSPHRDSITYEQYFGPGTRLTVT.

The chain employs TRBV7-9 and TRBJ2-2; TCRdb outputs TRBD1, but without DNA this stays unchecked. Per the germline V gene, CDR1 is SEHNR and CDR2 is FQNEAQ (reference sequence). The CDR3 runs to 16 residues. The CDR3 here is CASSGARGTNTGELFF.

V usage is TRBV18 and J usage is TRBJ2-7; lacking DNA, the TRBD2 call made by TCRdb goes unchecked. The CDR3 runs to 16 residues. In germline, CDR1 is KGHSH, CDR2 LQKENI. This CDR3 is CASSPVLADSSREQYF.